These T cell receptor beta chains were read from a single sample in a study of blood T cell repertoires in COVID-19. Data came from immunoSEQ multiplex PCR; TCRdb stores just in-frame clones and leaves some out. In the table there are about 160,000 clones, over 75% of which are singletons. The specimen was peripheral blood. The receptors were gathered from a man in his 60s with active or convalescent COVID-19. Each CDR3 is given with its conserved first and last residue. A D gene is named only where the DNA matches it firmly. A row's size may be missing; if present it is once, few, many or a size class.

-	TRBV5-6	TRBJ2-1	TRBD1	TGTGCCAGCAGCTCGGACAGGGGTCCGCCAAGGCATGAGCAGTTCTTC	CASSSDRGPPRHEQFF
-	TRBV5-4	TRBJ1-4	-	TGTGCCAGCAGCTCCCAGGGTCCAACTAATGAAAAACTGTTTTTT	CASSSQGPTNEKLFF
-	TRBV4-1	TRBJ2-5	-	TGCGCCAGCAGCCAAGAGATAGACGGGAAGAGTCGGACCCAGTACTTC	CASSQEIDGKSRTQYF
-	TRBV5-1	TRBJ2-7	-	TGCGCCAGCAGCTCGACAGGACAGAGAGCCTACGAGCAGTACTTC	CASSSTGQRAYEQYF
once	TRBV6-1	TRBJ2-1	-	TGTGCCAGCAGTGAAGGAGTCAGGGGCAATGAGCAGTTCTTC	CASSEGVRGNEQFF
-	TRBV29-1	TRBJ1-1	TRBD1	TGCAGCGCCGGAGACAGGGGGCTCGAAGCTTTCTTT	CSAGDRGLEAFF
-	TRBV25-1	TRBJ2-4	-	TGTGCCAGCAGTGAAGGGGGCCAGCCAGCCAAAAACATTCAGTACTTC	CASSEGGQPAKNIQYF
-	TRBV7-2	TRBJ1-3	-	TGTGCCAGCAGCTTAGGAGGGTCTGGAAACACCATATATTTT	CASSLGGSGNTIYF
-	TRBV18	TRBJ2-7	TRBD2	TGTGCCAGCTCAAGGCCCTCAGGAGCGGGAGGGTATAACGAGCAGTACTTC	CASSRPSGAGGYNEQYF
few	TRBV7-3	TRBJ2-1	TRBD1	TGTGCCAGCAGCCGGACAGGGGATTCCTACAATGAGCAGTTCTTC	CASSRTGDSYNEQFF
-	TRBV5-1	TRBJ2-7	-	TGCGCCAGCAGCAAAGACGGGGTCTACGAGCAGTACTTC	CASSKDGVYEQYF
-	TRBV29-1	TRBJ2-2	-	TGCAGCGTGCGGGACAGCTCCTCGAACACCGGGGAGCTGTTTTTT	CSVRDSSSNTGELFF
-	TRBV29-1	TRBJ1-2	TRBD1	TGCAGCGTTGAGGGGACAGGATTC	CSVEGTGF
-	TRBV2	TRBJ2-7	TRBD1	TGTGCCAGCAGATGGGACAGGGGGCTCTCCTACGAGCAGTACTTC	CASRWDRGLSYEQYF
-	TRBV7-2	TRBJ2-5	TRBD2	TGTGCCAGCAGCTCTAGCGGGGGGCCGGTTGAGACCCAGTACTTC	CASSSSGGPVETQYF
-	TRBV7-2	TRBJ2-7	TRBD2	TGTGCCAGCAGACCAGGACTAGCGGCTTACGAGCAGTACTTC	CASRPGLAAYEQYF
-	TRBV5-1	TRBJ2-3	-	TGCGCCAGCAGCACGGACAGTGCAGATACGCAGTATTTT	CASSTDSADTQYF
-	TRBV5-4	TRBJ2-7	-	TGTGCCAGCAGCTCCCGAGGAATGCGTTCCTACGAGCAGTACTTC	CASSSRGMRSYEQYF
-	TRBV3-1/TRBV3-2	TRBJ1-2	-	TGTGCCAGCAGCCAAGGCGATGGCTACACCTTC	CASSQGDGYTF
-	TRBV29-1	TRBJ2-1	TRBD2	TGCAGCGCCCTAATTCAGGGGGCTAGCGGGGGATACAATGAGCAGTTCTTC	CSALIQGASGGYNEQFF
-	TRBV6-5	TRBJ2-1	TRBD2	TGTGCCAGCAGGGGACTAGCGGGCCGAGGGGAGCAGTTCTTC	CASRGLAGRGEQFF
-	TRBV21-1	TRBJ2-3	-	TGTGCCAGCAGCAAAGTGGGGGGGGGCAAAGATACGCAGTATTTT	CASSKVGGGKDTQYF
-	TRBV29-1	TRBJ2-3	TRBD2	TGCAGCGTTGGGCCTGGACTAGCGGGAGGCACAGATACGCAGTATTTT	CSVGPGLAGGTDTQYF
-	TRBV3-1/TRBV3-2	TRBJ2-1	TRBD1	TGTGCCAGCAGCCAGGGACAGGGGGCGATCAATGAGCAGTTCTTC	CASSQGQGAINEQFF
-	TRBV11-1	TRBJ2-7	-	TGTGCCAGCAGCTTAGTTACAGGGAGTCACGAGCAGTACTTC	CASSLVTGSHEQYF
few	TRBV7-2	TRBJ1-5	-	TGTGCCAGCAGCCCTCTGGCTTGGACAGTGAAGAATAGCAATCAGCCCCAGCATTTT	CASSPLAWTVKNSNQPQHF
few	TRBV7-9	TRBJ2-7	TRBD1	TGTGCCAGCAGCATCCCGCGACAGGGCTCCTACGAGCAGTACTTC	CASSIPRQGSYEQYF
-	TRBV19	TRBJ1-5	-	TGTGCCAGTAGTACCAACAATCAGCCCCAGCATTTT	CASSTNNQPQHF
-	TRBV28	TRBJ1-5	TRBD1	TGTGCCAGCAGTTCCTATTCCTCGACAGGGCGACAGCCCCAGCATTTT	CASSSYSSTGRQPQHF